The rows below give T cell receptor beta chains drawn from one sample of a study of shared clonotypes between healthy human individuals. The repertoire was sequenced with immunoSEQ multiplex PCR; TCRdb's copy has only in-frame clones and lacks some. The sample has under 1,100,000 clones; approximately 80% are singletons. Source material: memory CD4+ T cells from PBMCs. The receptors here all came from a man aged 18 to 30 in good health. Some clones in this sample may be carry-over from other donors' samples. The CDR3 runs from the conserved cysteine through the conserved F or W. Each record gives: CDR3 DNA, CDR3 protein, D gene, J gene, clone size, V gene. The D gene is left open where the match is weak. Not every row has a clone size; where given, it reads once, few, many or a size class.

CDR3nt: TGTGCCAGCGAGGGGACGGGGAAAAACGAGCAGTACTTC
CDR3aa: CASEGTGKNEQYF
d_gene: -
j_gene: TRBJ2-7
abundance: -
v_gene: TRBV6-5

CDR3nt: TGTGCCAGCAGCTTCGGGACTCTCTACGAGCAGTACTTC
CDR3aa: CASSFGTLYEQYF
d_gene: -
j_gene: TRBJ2-7
abundance: -
v_gene: TRBV7-2

CDR3nt: TGTGCCAGCAGGCGGAGCACAGATACGCAGTATTTT
CDR3aa: CASRRSTDTQYF
d_gene: -
j_gene: TRBJ2-3
abundance: few
v_gene: TRBV2

CDR3nt: TGCAGCGTTGAAGATCGGACAGGGATCTATGGCTACACCTTC
CDR3aa: CSVEDRTGIYGYTF
d_gene: TRBD1
j_gene: TRBJ1-2
abundance: -
v_gene: TRBV29-1

CDR3nt: TGTGCCAGCAGCCGACAGTACACCGGGGAGCTGTTTTTT
CDR3aa: CASSRQYTGELFF
d_gene: -
j_gene: TRBJ2-2
abundance: once
v_gene: TRBV14

CDR3nt: TGTGCCAGCAGTTTAGCAGGGAGGGAAGAGACCCAGTACTTC
CDR3aa: CASSLAGREETQYF
d_gene: TRBD2
j_gene: TRBJ2-5
abundance: -
v_gene: TRBV28

CDR3nt: TGTGCCAGCAGCAAAGAGGGGTCAGACTTCATTAATCCCTACGAGCAGTACTTC
CDR3aa: CASSKEGSDFINPYEQYF
d_gene: -
j_gene: TRBJ2-7
abundance: -
v_gene: TRBV21-1

CDR3nt: TGCGCCAGCAGCCAAGAGATCCCCCCCGGAAACACCATATATTTT
CDR3aa: CASSQEIPPGNTIYF
d_gene: -
j_gene: TRBJ1-3
abundance: few
v_gene: TRBV4-1

CDR3nt: TGTGCCAGCAGACTAACTTGGAGGGGTAACTATGGCTACACCTTC
CDR3aa: CASRLTWRGNYGYTF
d_gene: -
j_gene: TRBJ1-2
abundance: -
v_gene: TRBV6-1

CDR3nt: TGTGCCAGCAGCTTGGGGGGACAACGAGCCTCCTACGAGCAGTACTTC
CDR3aa: CASSLGGQRASYEQYF
d_gene: -
j_gene: TRBJ2-7
abundance: -
v_gene: TRBV7-9

CDR3nt: TGTGCCAGCAGTTTGGCGGCGTCGTACGAGCAGTACTTC
CDR3aa: CASSLAASYEQYF
d_gene: -
j_gene: TRBJ2-7
abundance: once
v_gene: TRBV28

CDR3nt: TGTGCCAGCATACTTGTCCCCGGGAGCGGGGAGCTGTTTTTT
CDR3aa: CASILVPGSGELFF
d_gene: -
j_gene: TRBJ2-2
abundance: -
v_gene: TRBV2

CDR3nt: TGTGCCAGTAGTACATTTGGAGGGCACTTCCCCTACGAGCAGTACTTC
CDR3aa: CASSTFGGHFPYEQYF
d_gene: -
j_gene: TRBJ2-7
abundance: -
v_gene: TRBV19

CDR3nt: TGCGCCAGCAGCCAAGCCGCCCTTTGGGACAGACCCAAGGGGGGCAATCAGCCCCAGCATTTT
CDR3aa: CASSQAALWDRPKGGNQPQHF
d_gene: TRBD1
j_gene: TRBJ1-5
abundance: many
v_gene: TRBV4-1

CDR3nt: TGTGCCAGCAGTTCCATTCTATCAGGGGACTATGGCTACACCTTC
CDR3aa: CASSSILSGDYGYTF
d_gene: -
j_gene: TRBJ1-2
abundance: once
v_gene: TRBV6-5